This T cell receptor beta chain was sequenced in a study of blood T cell repertoires in COVID-19. In the study overall: There were acute and convalescent COVID-19 samples, and they came from the United States, Italy and Spain. In each case, the material was cDNA or gDNA derived from T cells, B-cell-depleted T cells, or PBMCs.

This clone came up a few times. The CDR3 has 16 amino acids. The germline CDR1 and CDR2 sequences are KGHSY and FQNENV. Trimming took off 6 bases at V and 4 bases at J, with 19 bases between the two ends. Methods used by the authors: It was from reference gene primer amplification that nucleated cell counts were estimated. Data came from immunoSEQ multiplex PCR; TCRdb stores just in-frame clones and leaves some out. The V and J calls and the clone size are those of that table, but D and trimming were determined from the DNA. Altogether roughly 140,000 clones are present, about nine tenths being singletons, with the ten largest covering about 4.2%.

Sequences were obtained from peripheral blood. The sequence came from a woman aged 60 to 75 with active or convalescent COVID-19. V gene TRBV16 combines with J gene TRBJ1-3; D unresolved. The CDR3 reads CASSLGDRAFGNTIYF. CDR3 in DNA: TGTGCCAGCAGTCTCGGGGATCGGGCGTTCGGAAACACCATATATTTT.